This T cell receptor (beta chain) comes out of a study of TIL therapy for anti-PD-1-resistant metastatic lung cancer. The wider study: Patients had a median age of about 55 years (range roughly 38-75). Most patients had lung adenocarcinoma.

As to this clone: Its target is unknown.

Study-level points and caveats: Infused TIL clonotypes partially replaced the baseline blood repertoire, then decayed over months.

The libraries were made with immunoSEQ v3. Assay used: immunoSEQ multiplex PCR; TCRdb lists only in-frame clones, some missing. The sample yields approximately 50,000 clones, 70% to 80% seen once. V shed 3 bases and J shed 7 bases, with 10 bases lying between them. Germline lookup yields CDR1 MDHEN and CDR2 SYDVKM. The CDR3 is 14 residues long. Time point denoted: pre-treatment sample, taken before nivolumab and TIL therapy. Patients were adults with stage 4 NSCLC. Sequencing used blood, obtained at baseline. V is TRBV28 and J is TRBJ1-6; the D is unclear. The TCR comes from a man in his 70s with non-small cell lung cancer. The CDR3 DNA reads TGTGCCAGCAGTTTCCCGGGAGGAAATTCACCCCTCCACTTT. This gives the protein CASSFPGGNSPLHF.